Listed below are T cell receptor beta chains from one sample, sequenced in a study of early T cells in non-severe SARS-CoV-2 infection. TCRdb ran MiXCR on the 5' RACE reads and lists one entry per CDR3 protein. The table has some 76,000 distinct CDR3 sequences, around 16% seen once. Sequencing was carried out using whole blood. These receptors all come from an adult who was a healthcare worker with PCR-confirmed SARS-CoV-2 infection or an uninfected control (not recorded which). Both conserved end residues are part of each CDR3. D genes are given only for firm matches. Only part of the rows carry a size: once, few, many, or a class if the clone is expanded.

J,V,D,size,DNA,CDR3
TRBJ2-1,TRBV30,TRBD2,few,TGTGCCTGGAGGCGCCTAGCGGGAATTAATGAGCAGTTCTTC,CAWRRLAGINEQFF
TRBJ1-1,TRBV7-9,NA,NA,TGTGCCAGCAGCACCCGATACGACAGGAATGAAGCTTTCTTT,CASSTRYDRNEAFF
TRBJ2-3,TRBV7-9,NA,NA,TGTGCCGGCAGCCCACAGGATACGCAGTATTTT,CAGSPQDTQYF
TRBJ2-7,TRBV5-1,NA,NA,TGCGCCAGCAGCCCTGACACCTACGAGCAGTACTTC,CASSPDTYEQYF
TRBJ2-7,TRBV24-1,NA,few,TGTGCCACCAGTGACGCAGGGTCATACGAGCAGTACTTC,CATSDAGSYEQYF
TRBJ2-2,TRBV5-4,NA,NA,TGTGCCAGCAGCTTAGAGGCGAACACCGGGGAGCTGTTTTTT,CASSLEANTGELFF
TRBJ2-1,TRBV2,TRBD2,NA,TGTACCAGCAGTGAAGTACGACTAGCGGGAGCGGGGGAGCAGTTCTTC,CTSSEVRLAGAGEQFF
TRBJ2-7,TRBV12-3/TRBV12-4,NA,many,TGTGCCAGCACTCCGACTACCCCCGGCGAGCAGTACTTC,CASTPTTPGEQYF
TRBJ2-7,TRBV9,NA,few,TGTGCCAGCAGCCTGTCAGGGGAGCGCTACGAGCAGTACTTC,CASSLSGERYEQYF
TRBJ2-1,TRBV7-2,NA,NA,TGTGCCAGCAGCTTAGCGATAATAGGGCGGAACAATGAGCAGTTCTTC,CASSLAIIGRNNEQFF
TRBJ1-5,TRBV20-1,NA,many,TGCAGTGCGAGGACAGCGGGCGGCAATCAGCCCCAGCATTTT,CSARTAGGNQPQHF
TRBJ2-7,TRBV7-9,TRBD1,many,TGTGCCAGCACCCCCCGGGACAGGGGGGACGAGCAGTACTTC,CASTPRDRGDEQYF
TRBJ1-2,TRBV7-9,NA,few,TGTGCCAGCACGCAGACGGGAGCTAACTATGGCTACACCTTC,CASTQTGANYGYTF
TRBJ1-2,TRBV5-4,NA,NA,TGTACCAGCAGCTTGGCGGGTATTTTTGGCTACACCTTC,CTSSLAGIFGYTF
TRBJ2-7,TRBV29-1,NA,many,TGCAGCGTTGAGACGGCCAGCTACGAGCAGTACTTC,CSVETASYEQYF
TRBJ1-2,TRBV19,TRBD1,NA,TGTGCCAGTAGTATAGGAGGGGGCAACGCTAACTATGGCTACACCTTC,CASSIGGGNANYGYTF
TRBJ2-3,TRBV12-3/TRBV12-4,NA,NA,TGTGCCAGCAGGTTTGGCGGCAGCACAGATACGCAGTATTTT,CASRFGGSTDTQYF
TRBJ2-7,TRBV20-1,TRBD1,few,TGCAGTGCTTCGCGCGGGCGCAGGTTCCTACCGGACAGGGACTACGAGCAGTACTTC,CSASRGRRFLPDRDYEQYF
TRBJ1-2,TRBV6-2/TRBV6-3,NA,few,TGTGCCAGCACGGGTCCCAACTATGGCTACACCTTC,CASTGPNYGYTF
TRBJ2-7,TRBV27,TRBD2,NA,TGTGCCAGCAGTTTATCGACTGGCGGGAGAGACTACGAGCAGTACTTC,CASSLSTGGRDYEQYF
TRBJ1-2,TRBV7-9,NA,few,TGTGCCAGCAGCCCCAAAACAGGGAATGGCTACACCTTC,CASSPKTGNGYTF
TRBJ2-3,TRBV20-1,TRBD1,NA,TGCAGTGCTAGAATATCCGGGACAGGGGACCGGGAGCGGGGCACAGATACGCAGTATTTT,CSARISGTGDRERGTDTQYF
TRBJ2-1,TRBV3-1,TRBD1,NA,TGTGCCAGCAGCCAAGTGACCGACAGGGTTAAGTATGAGCAGTTCTTC,CASSQVTDRVKYEQFF
TRBJ1-1,TRBV4-1,TRBD1,NA,TGCGCCAGCAGCCGCGCCACAGGGGTGAGGACTGAAGCTTTCTTT,CASSRATGVRTEAFF
TRBJ2-7,TRBV16,TRBD1,few,TGTGCCAGCAGCCAAGGTACAGGGGCCGGCGAGCAGTACTTC,CASSQGTGAGEQYF
TRBJ2-7,TRBV30,TRBD2,few,TGTGCCTGGAGTGTACCGGGGGGAGGTCCCCCCGGCTACGAGCAGTACTTC,CAWSVPGGGPPGYEQYF
TRBJ2-5,TRBV3-1,TRBD2,few,TGTGCCAGCAGCCCGCCTAGCGGGGGGACGAAGGAAGAGACCCAGTACTTC,CASSPPSGGTKEETQYF
TRBJ1-1,TRBV6-6,NA,NA,TGTGCCAGCAGTCCAGGGGATCGGGTCACTGAAGCTTTCTTT,CASSPGDRVTEAFF
TRBJ1-1,TRBV12-3/TRBV12-4,NA,many,TGTGCCAGCAGAGGCACAGCAGAAGCTTTCTTT,CASRGTAEAFF
TRBJ2-3,TRBV5-1,TRBD2,few,TGCGCCAGCAGCTACCGACTAGCGGTCTCTAGCACAGATACGCAGTATTTT,CASSYRLAVSSTDTQYF
TRBJ2-7,TRBV30,TRBD1,few,TGTGCCTGGACTGGAGGGACAGGAAATCAGGAGCAGTACTTC,CAWTGGTGNQEQYF
TRBJ2-7,TRBV7-2,NA,NA,TGTGCCAGCAGCGACAGAGCCTACGAGCAGTACTTC,CASSDRAYEQYF
TRBJ2-2,TRBV7-6,NA,many,TGTGCCAGCAGCTTTTCCACTACGGTTTCCGGGGAGCTGTTTTTT,CASSFSTTVSGELFF
TRBJ1-1,TRBV6-2/TRBV6-3,TRBD1,NA,TGTGCCAGCAGTTACGCGGGACAGGTAATGAACACTGAAGCTTTCTTT,CASSYAGQVMNTEAFF
TRBJ2-7,TRBV6-2/TRBV6-3,TRBD2,few,TGTGCCAGCACCCCGGGACTAGCGGGTTACGAGCAGTACTTC,CASTPGLAGYEQYF
TRBJ2-1,TRBV19,NA,few,TGTGCCAGTAGTTTAGCGGCCCCCTTGGGCAATGAGCAGTTCTTC,CASSLAAPLGNEQFF
TRBJ1-6,TRBV15,NA,many,TGTGCCACCAGGAGAGGTGGGCAGGGAGGTTCACCCCTCCACTTT,CATRRGGQGGSPLHF
TRBJ1-4,TRBV12-3/TRBV12-4,TRBD1,few,TGTGCCAGCAGTTTCCGGACAGGGGGGGAAAAACTGTTTTTT,CASSFRTGGEKLFF
TRBJ1-2,TRBV5-1,NA,few,TGCGCCAGCAGCTTGAGGCGGGTTAACTATGGCTACACCTTC,CASSLRRVNYGYTF
TRBJ1-3,TRBV7-9,NA,NA,TGTGCCAGCAGCTTAGGTCCGGCAACTGGAAACACCTTATATTTT,CASSLGPATGNTLYF
TRBJ1-1,TRBV12-3/TRBV12-4,NA,NA,TGTGCCAGCACCCCCACGGGGGGGCCCACTGAAGCTTTCTTT,CASTPTGGPTEAFF
TRBJ2-1,TRBV14,TRBD2,few,TGTGCCAGCAGCCGTAGCGGGAGACCCGAGCAGTTCTTC,CASSRSGRPEQFF